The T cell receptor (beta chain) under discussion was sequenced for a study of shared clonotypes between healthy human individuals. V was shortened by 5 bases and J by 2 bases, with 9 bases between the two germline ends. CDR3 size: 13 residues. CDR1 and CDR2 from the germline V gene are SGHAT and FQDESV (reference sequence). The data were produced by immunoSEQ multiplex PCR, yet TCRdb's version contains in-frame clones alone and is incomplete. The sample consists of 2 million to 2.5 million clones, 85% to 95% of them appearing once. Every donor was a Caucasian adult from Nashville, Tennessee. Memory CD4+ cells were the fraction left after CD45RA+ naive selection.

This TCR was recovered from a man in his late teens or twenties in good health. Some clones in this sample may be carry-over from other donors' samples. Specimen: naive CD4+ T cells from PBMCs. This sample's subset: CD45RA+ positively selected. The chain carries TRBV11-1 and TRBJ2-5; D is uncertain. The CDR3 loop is CASSPQRQETQYF. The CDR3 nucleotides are TGTGCCAGCAGCCCACAGCGACAAGAGACCCAGTACTTC. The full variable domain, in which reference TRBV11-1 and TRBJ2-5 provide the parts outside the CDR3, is EAEVAQSPRYKITEKSQAVAFWCDPISGHATLYWYRQILGQGPELLVQFQDESVVDDSQLPKDRFSAERLKGVDSTLKIQPAELGDSAMYLCASSPQRQETQYFGPGTRLLVL.